Below, 14 T cell receptor beta chains from the same sample are listed, as sequenced in a study of OX40 agonist ivuxolimab in advanced cancers. Here immunoSEQ multiplex PCR was the method, and the copy in TCRdb shows in-frame clones only, minus some. The table has approximately 60,000 clones, roughly 84% seen once. Source: CD4+ or CD8+ T cells sorted from blood, taken in a trial of the OX40 agonist ivuxolimab. The source of these receptors is an adult with an advanced solid tumor such as melanoma, head and neck, liver or kidney cancer.

The gene calls are TRBV12-5 and TRBJ2-3, with D hard to call. The V end was cut by 1 base, the J end by 2 bases, with 7 bases between. The germline CDR1 and CDR2 sequences are LGHNT and FRNRAP. The CDR3 runs 14 residues. The CDR3: CASGLGLYTDTQYF. The CDR3, as DNA: TGTGCTAGTGGTTTGGGACTCTACACAGATACGCAGTATTTT.

The chain combines TRBV18 with TRBJ2-1, with 13 bases lining up with TRBD2. The V and J ends lost 5 bases and 4 bases, in that order; junction bases with no gene match: 2. CDR1 and CDR2 from the germline V gene are KGHSH and LQKENI. The CDR3 extends over 15 amino acids. The CDR3 region has the DNA TGTGCCAGCTCAAGACTAGCGGGGGGTTACAATGAGCAGTTCTTC. This encodes CASSRLAGGYNEQFF.

The rearrangement joins TRBV10-2 to TRBJ1-2; 9 positions match TRBD1. CDR1 and CDR2 (germline): WSHSY, SAAADI. The length of the CDR3 is 13 residues. After removal of 7 bases from V and 7 bases from J, the junction contained 7 bases not matched to a gene. The CDR3 spells CASKDRGVGGYTF. The CDR3 DNA sequence: TGCGCCAGCAAGGACAGGGGAGTGGGTGGCTACACCTTC.

The chain combines TRBV19 with TRBJ1-5, with 9 bases aligning to TRBD1. The CDR3 is made up of 16 amino acids. Per the germline V gene, CDR1 is LNHDA and CDR2 is SQIVND (reference sequence). Trimming took 2 bases from V and 3 from J; bases not matched to a gene: 5. CDR3 loop: CASSILGQGANQPQHF. The DNA of the CDR3 is TGTGCCAGTAGTATATTGGGACAGGGCGCCAATCAGCCCCAGCATTTT.

The rearrangement links TRBV2 to TRBJ1-6; no reliable D call. The germline gives CDR1 SNHLY, CDR2 FYNNEI. The length of the CDR3 is 15 residues. Trimming took 7 bases from V and 0 from J, leaving 10 bases between them. Written as DNA, the CDR3 is TGTGCCAGCAATTGGGTTAGCTCCTATAATTCACCCCTCCACTTT. Protein: CASNWVSSYNSPLHF.

The gene calls are TRBV4-2 and TRBJ1-2; a weak D match, TRBD1 (6 bases). CDR3 size: 16 residues. The germline CDR1 and CDR2 sequences are LGHNA and YNFKEQ. Trimming shortened V by 6 bases and J by 0 bases, and 17 bases separated the two germline ends. As DNA, the CDR3 is TGTGCCAGCAGGAAACCCGAGGGGGGCTCTAACTATGGCTACACCTTC. The encoded protein is CASRKPEGGSNYGYTF.

This rearrangement joins TRBV18 to TRBJ1-4; 7 bases are shared with TRBD1. This CDR3 contains 15 residues. CDR1 and CDR2 (germline): KGHSH, LQKENI. V was pared by 4 bases and J by 8 bases, with 10 bases of the junction left unmatched. CDR3 in amino acids: CASSLESGGPEKLFF. The CDR3 bases are TGTGCCAGCTCACTGGAGTCAGGGGGTCCCGAAAAACTGTTTTTT. Variable domain in full (rest from reference TRBV18 and TRBJ1-4): NAGVMQNPRHLVRRRGQEARLRCSPMKGHSHVYWYRQLPEEGLKFMVYLQKENIIDESGMPKERFSAEFPKEGPSILRIQQVVRGDSAAYFCASSLESGGPEKLFFGSGTQLSVL.

This chain connects TRBV6-1 to TRBJ1-5, with TRBD1 identical over 8 bases. The CDR3 is made up of 15 amino acids. From germline, CDR1 is MNHNS and CDR2 SASEGT. Trimming cost V 5 bases and J 3 bases; bases outside gene matches: 6. Here the CDR3 DNA reads TGTGCCAGCAGTCCTCTGACAGGGGACAATCAGCCCCAGCATTTT. The encoded protein is CASSPLTGDNQPQHF.

This clone was picked up one time. The CDR3 loop is CAISESMQGNSPLHF. The CDR3 DNA follows: TGTGCCATCAGTGAGTCGATGCAGGGGAATTCACCCCTCCACTTT. This chain links TRBV10-3 with TRBJ1-6; a weak D match, TRBD1 (6 bases). This CDR3 comprises 15 residues. Trimming removed 0 bases from V and 7 bases from J, with 10 bases in between. The V gene's germline CDR1 is ENHRY and CDR2 SYGVKD.

In the case of this clone: The germline gene is not matched at one end of the junction; a read error may be the cause. The genes are TRBV13 and TRBJ1-1, with a weak D call TRBD1 (5 bases). Germline V gives CDR1 PRHDT, CDR2 FYEKMQ (reference sequence). This CDR3 is built from 8 residues. CDR3 nucleotides: TGTGCCAGCTCATGGGACTACTTT. It yields the protein CASSWDYF.

J is TRBJ1-1 and V is TRBV14; no firm D call. CDR3 length: 15 amino acids. Between the trimmed V and J ends, which lost 1 base and 0 bases, there was a span of 9 bases. Germline CDR1 reads SGHDN; CDR2 reads FVKESK. The CDR3 DNA follows: TGTGCCAGCAGCCAAGTAAGTCCCCTGAACACTGAAGCTTTCTTT. This gives the protein CASSQVSPLNTEAFF.

The genes are TRBV11-2 and TRBJ1-5; 10 bases are shared with TRBD1. Germline V gene sequence: CDR1 SGHAT, CDR2 FQNNGV. With 4 bases clipped from V and 5 bases from J, the junction kept 5 bases outside the gene matches. CDR3 length: 15 amino acids. CDR3 nucleotide sequence: TGTGCCAGCAGCTCTGAGGGGACAGGGGATCAGCCCCAGCATTTT. Protein sequence: CASSSEGTGDQPQHF.

V and J are TRBV2 and TRBJ1-1, with a weak D call TRBD1 (6 bases). The CDR3 runs 14 residues. V dropped 4 bases and J dropped 10 bases, with 19 bases sitting between them. The germline V gene encodes CDR1 SNHLY and CDR2 FYNNEI. The CDR3 reads CASSGRDRYDGAFF. The CDR3 DNA is TGTGCCAGCAGTGGACGAGACAGGTACGATGGAGCTTTCTTT.

The V gene is TRBV7-2, the J gene TRBJ1-5, with a tentative D call TRBD1 (6 bases). This CDR3 region has 15 residues. Germline V lookup: CDR1 SGHTA, CDR2 FQGNSA. Trimming cost V 0 bases and J 4 bases, with 10 bases left between them. CDR3 in amino acids: CASSLAPRGNQPQHF. The CDR3 DNA sequence: TGTGCCAGCAGCTTAGCCCCCAGGGGAAATCAGCCCCAGCATTTT.